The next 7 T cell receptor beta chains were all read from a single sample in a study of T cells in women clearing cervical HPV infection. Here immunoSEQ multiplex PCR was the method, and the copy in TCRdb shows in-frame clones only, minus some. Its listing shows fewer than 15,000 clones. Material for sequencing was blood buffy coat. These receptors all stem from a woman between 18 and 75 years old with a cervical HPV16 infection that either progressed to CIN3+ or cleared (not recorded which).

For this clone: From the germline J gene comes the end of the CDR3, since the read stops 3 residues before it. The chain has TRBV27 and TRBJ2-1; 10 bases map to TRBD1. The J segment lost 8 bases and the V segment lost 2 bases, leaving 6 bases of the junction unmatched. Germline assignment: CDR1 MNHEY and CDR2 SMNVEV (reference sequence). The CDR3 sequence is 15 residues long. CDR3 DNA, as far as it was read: TGTGCCAGCAGTTTAGGGACAGGGGCGTCCCATGAG. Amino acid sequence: CASSLGTGASHE. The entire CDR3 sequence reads CASSLGTGASHEQFF.

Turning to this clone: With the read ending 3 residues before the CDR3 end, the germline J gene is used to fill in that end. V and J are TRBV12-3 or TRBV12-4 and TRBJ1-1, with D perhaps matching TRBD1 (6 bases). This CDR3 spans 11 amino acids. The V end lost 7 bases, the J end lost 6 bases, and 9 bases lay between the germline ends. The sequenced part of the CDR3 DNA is TGTGCCAGCAAGGGGGTAGCTGAA. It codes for CASKGVAE. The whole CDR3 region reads CASKGVAEAFF.

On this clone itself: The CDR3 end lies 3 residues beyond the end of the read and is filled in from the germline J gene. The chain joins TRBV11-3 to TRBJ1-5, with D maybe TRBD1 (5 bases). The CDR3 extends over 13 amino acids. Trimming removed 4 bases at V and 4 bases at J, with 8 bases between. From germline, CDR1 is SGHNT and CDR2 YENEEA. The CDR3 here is CASSSDRNQPQHF. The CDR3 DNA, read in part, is TGTGCCAGCAGCTCCGACAGAAATCAGCCC.

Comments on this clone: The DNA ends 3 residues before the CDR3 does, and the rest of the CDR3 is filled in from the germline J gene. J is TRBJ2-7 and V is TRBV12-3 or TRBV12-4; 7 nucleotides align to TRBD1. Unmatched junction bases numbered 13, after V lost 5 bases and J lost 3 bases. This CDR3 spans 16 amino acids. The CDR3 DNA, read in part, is TGTGCCAGCAGTACGCAAGGCCGGACAGGTGGCTACGAG. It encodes CASSTQGRTGGYE. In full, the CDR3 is CASSTQGRTGGYEQYF.

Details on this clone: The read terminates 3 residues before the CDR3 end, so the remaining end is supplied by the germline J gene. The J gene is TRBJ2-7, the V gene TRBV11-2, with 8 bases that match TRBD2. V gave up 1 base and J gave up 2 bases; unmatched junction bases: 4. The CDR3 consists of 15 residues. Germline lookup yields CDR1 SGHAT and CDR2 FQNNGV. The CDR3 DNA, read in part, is TGTGCCAGCAGCTTAGTTTGGCGGGGGGCCTACGAG. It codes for CASSLVWRGAYE. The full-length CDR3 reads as CASSLVWRGAYEQYF.

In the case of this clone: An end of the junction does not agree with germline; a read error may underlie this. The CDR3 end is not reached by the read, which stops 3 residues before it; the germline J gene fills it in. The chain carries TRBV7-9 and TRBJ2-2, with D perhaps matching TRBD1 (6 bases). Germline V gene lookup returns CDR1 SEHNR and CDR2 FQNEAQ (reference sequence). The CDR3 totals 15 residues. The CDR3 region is CSSSMPRGGNEKLFF. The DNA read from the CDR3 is TGTTCCAGCAGCATGCCACGAGGGGGAAATGAAAAG.

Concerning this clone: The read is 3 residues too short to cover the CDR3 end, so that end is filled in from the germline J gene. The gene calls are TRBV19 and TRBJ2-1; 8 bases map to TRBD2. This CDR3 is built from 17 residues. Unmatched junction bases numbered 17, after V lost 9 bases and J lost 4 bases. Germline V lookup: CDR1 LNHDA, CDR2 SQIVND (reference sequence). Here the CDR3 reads CASKSLQGGGMYNEQFF. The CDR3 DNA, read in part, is TGTGCCAGCAAATCCCTACAGGGCGGGGGGATGTACAATGAG.